This T cell receptor beta chain came from a study of Ad26.COV2.S vaccination and SARS-CoV-2 variants. V dropped 5 bases and J dropped 3; count of bases not matched to a gene: 10. The CDR3 spans 15 residues. Germline CDR1 and CDR2: MDHEN and SYDVKM. Study results and caveats: The TCR breadth and depth analyses may have understated or missed part of the total T cell responses. CD8+ and CD4+ T cells specific for spike reportedly responded with substantial breadth after vaccination. People who got the vaccine or the placebo had similar non-spike TCR breadth. Recipients given vaccine exceeded placebo recipients in spike-specific TCR breadth.

Concerning this clone itself: The target antigen is unknown.

Generated by immunoSEQ multiplex PCR, the TCRdb table keeps only in-frame clones and is missing some. Of under 95,000 clones listed, more than 65% were seen once; the top ten hold roughly 15%. The gene calls are TRBV28 and TRBJ2-7; the match to TRBD1 covers 7 bases. This receptor was obtained from a human donor who had recovered from COVID-19. The starting material was peripheral blood, obtained after recovery from COVID-19. The CDR3 region is CASSPTDRRDYEQYF. The CDR3 DNA reads TGTGCCAGCAGTCCGACGGACAGGAGAGACTACGAGCAGTACTTC.